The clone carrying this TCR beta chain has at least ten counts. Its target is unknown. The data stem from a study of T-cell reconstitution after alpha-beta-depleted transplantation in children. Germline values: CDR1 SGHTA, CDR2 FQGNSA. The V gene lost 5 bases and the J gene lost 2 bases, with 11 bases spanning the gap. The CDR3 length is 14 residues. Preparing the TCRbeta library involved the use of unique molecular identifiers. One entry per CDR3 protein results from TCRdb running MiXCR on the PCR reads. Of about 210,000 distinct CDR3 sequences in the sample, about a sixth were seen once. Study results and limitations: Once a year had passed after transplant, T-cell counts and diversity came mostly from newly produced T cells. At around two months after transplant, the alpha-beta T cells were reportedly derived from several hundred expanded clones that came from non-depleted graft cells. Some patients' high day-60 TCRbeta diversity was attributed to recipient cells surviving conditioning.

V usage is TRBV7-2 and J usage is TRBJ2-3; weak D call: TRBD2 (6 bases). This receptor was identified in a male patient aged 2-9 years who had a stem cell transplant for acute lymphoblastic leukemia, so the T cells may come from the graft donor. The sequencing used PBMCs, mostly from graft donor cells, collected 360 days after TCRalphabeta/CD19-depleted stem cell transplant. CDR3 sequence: CASSQLAPTDTQYF. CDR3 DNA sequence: TGTGCCAGCAGCCAGCTAGCGCCCACAGATACGCAGTATTTT.